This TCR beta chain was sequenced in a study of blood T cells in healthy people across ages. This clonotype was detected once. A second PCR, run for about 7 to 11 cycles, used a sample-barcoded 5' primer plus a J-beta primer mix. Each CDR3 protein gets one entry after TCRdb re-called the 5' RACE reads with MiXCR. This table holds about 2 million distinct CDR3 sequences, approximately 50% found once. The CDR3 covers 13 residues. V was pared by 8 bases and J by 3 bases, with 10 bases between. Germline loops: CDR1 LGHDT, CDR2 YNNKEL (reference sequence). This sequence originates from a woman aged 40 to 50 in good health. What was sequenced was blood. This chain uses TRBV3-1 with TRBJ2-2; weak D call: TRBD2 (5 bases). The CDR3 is CASRGFDTGELFF. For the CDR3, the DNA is TGTGCCAGCCGGGGTTTTGACACCGGGGAGCTGTTTTTT.